These T cell receptor beta chains were read from a single sample in a study of T cell repertoires in cytomegalovirus infection. No antigen has been assigned to these receptors. One entry per CDR3 protein results from TCRdb running MiXCR on the reads. Among about 890,000 distinct CDR3 sequences listed, 30% to 40% were seen once. The specimen comprised cultured CD8+ T cells from PBMCs, sampled from culture after CMV antigen stimulation. The receptor source for this set is a human donor in good health (CMV status not recorded). Some clones in this sample may be carry-over from other donors' samples. The CDR3 runs from the conserved cysteine through the conserved F or W. The D gene is left open where the match is weak. Only some rows state a clone size, as once, few, many or a class for expanded clones.

d_gene	abundance	v_gene	j_gene	CDR3nt	CDR3aa
TRBD2	-	TRBV4-1	TRBJ2-1	TGCGCCAGCAGCCAAGATCCGAGAATTAGCGGGGGGGCCGCCCACAATGAGCAGTTCTTC	CASSQDPRISGGAAHNEQFF
-	-	TRBV27	TRBJ2-3	TGTGCCACCCATCCCCGAGCAGACACAGATACGCAGTATTTT	CATHPRADTDTQYF
TRBD2	-	TRBV7-7	TRBJ2-1	TGTGCTAGCAGCTTAGGAGTTAGCGGGGTAAACAATGAGCAGTTCTTC	CASSLGVSGVNNEQFF
-	-	TRBV4-1	TRBJ1-1	TGCGCCAGCAGCCAAGGGCTCCGGAGTAACACTGAAGCTTTCTTT	CASSQGLRSNTEAFF
-	many	TRBV12-3/TRBV12-4	TRBJ2-1	TGTGCCAGCAGTTTCTTGTCCTACAATGAGCAGTTCTTC	CASSFLSYNEQFF
-	once	TRBV12-3/TRBV12-4	TRBJ2-3	TGTGCCAGCAGCCGGGGGGCTGCGGTAGCAGATACGCAGTATTTT	CASSRGAAVADTQYF
TRBD1	-	TRBV4-1	TRBJ2-5	TGCGCCAGCACCCCGGGACAGGTGTTGATGGGAGAGACCCAGTACTTC	CASTPGQVLMGETQYF
-	few	TRBV11-1	TRBJ1-1	TGTGCCAGCAGCTTAATAGGGAGGGACACTGAAGCTTTCTTT	CASSLIGRDTEAFF
-	-	TRBV4-1	TRBJ2-2	TGCGCCAGCAGCCAAGTAATGGTGGGTGGGGAGCTGTTTTTT	CASSQVMVGGELFF
-	-	TRBV12-3/TRBV12-4	TRBJ2-2	TGTGCCAGCTCGCTAGCCTCGAGCACCGGGGAGCTGTTTTTT	CASSLASSTGELFF
-	-	TRBV25-1	TRBJ2-2	TGTGCCAGCAGTGGTGGGCTCGGGCTTGGCACCGGGGAGCTGTTTTTT	CASSGGLGLGTGELFF
TRBD1	many	TRBV7-6	TRBJ2-2	TGTGCCAGCAGCTTCGGACAGGGCTGGACCGGGGAGCTGTTTTTT	CASSFGQGWTGELFF
-	-	TRBV27	TRBJ2-7	TGTGCCAGCAGATCGGACAGTTCCTTAACCTACGAGCAGTACTTC	CASRSDSSLTYEQYF
TRBD2	few	TRBV7-2	TRBJ2-5	TGTGCCAGCAGCTTTTTTAGCGGGGGGCGGGAGACCCAGTACTTC	CASSFFSGGRETQYF
-	-	TRBV12-3/TRBV12-4	TRBJ2-3	TGTGCCAGCAGTTTCATCGTGAGCGCGAACACAGATACGCAGTATTTT	CASSFIVSANTDTQYF
-	-	TRBV5-4	TRBJ1-2	TGTGCCAGCAGCTTGCAGAGCCCAGGGCTGAATGGCTACACCTTC	CASSLQSPGLNGYTF
TRBD1	many	TRBV24-1	TRBJ2-1	TGTGCCACCAGTGATCCGGGACAGGGCTACAATGAGCAGTTCTTC	CATSDPGQGYNEQFF
-	many	TRBV5-5	TRBJ1-5	TGTGCCAGCAGCTTGACAGGGTCTAGCAATCAGCCCCAGCATTTT	CASSLTGSSNQPQHF
-	-	TRBV25-1	TRBJ2-3	TGTGCCAGCAGTGAAGCGGCGTGGCGGCATAGCACAGATACGCAGTATTTT	CASSEAAWRHSTDTQYF
-	-	TRBV7-6	TRBJ2-3	TGTGCCAGCAGCTTAGGTCCGCAGGGGGGTAGCACAGATACGCAGTATTTT	CASSLGPQGGSTDTQYF
-	few	TRBV4-3	TRBJ2-1	TGCGCCAGCAGCCAAGTCGTAGGGGACAATGAGCAGTTCTTC	CASSQVVGDNEQFF
-	-	TRBV7-9	TRBJ1-4	TGTGCCAGCAGCCCAGGGGCATCCTATAATGAAAAACTGTTTTTT	CASSPGASYNEKLFF
-	-	TRBV6-2/TRBV6-3	TRBJ2-1	TGTGCCAGCAGTGGAAGCGGGTCTAGCTCCTACAATGAGCAGTTCTTC	CASSGSGSSSYNEQFF
-	few	TRBV7-9	TRBJ2-1	TGTGCCAGCAGCGTAGGAGGGGACAGCCTCTACAATGAGCAGTTCTTC	CASSVGGDSLYNEQFF
-	-	TRBV20-1	TRBJ1-5	TGCAGTGCTAGTTCAGGTCGGCGCGGACTGAATCAGCCCCAGCATTTT	CSASSGRRGLNQPQHF
-	many	TRBV7-8	TRBJ1-6	TGTGCCAGCAGCTTAGCTACGGGACCTAATTCACCCCTCCACTTT	CASSLATGPNSPLHF
-	-	TRBV12-3/TRBV12-4	TRBJ2-3	TGTGCCAGCAGTTTCCCCCCGGGCGGGGGCTCCGCAGATACGCAGTATTTT	CASSFPPGGGSADTQYF
-	-	TRBV3-1	TRBJ2-1	TGTGCCAGCAGCCAAGAGGGTGCCTCCTACAATGAGCAGTTCTTC	CASSQEGASYNEQFF
-	-	TRBV13	TRBJ1-1	TGTGCCAGCAGGGAACAGGGTTGGAACACTGAAGCTTTCTTT	CASREQGWNTEAFF
-	-	TRBV10-3	TRBJ1-1	TGTGCCATCAGACAGAGTGAAGCTTTCTTT	CAIRQSEAFF
-	many	TRBV7-8	TRBJ1-1	TGTGCCAGCAGCTCCCGGCGGATTAACACTGAAGCTTTCTTT	CASSSRRINTEAFF
-	many	TRBV7-2	TRBJ2-5	TGTGCCAGCAGCTTAAATAAGCGAGAGACCCAGTACTTC	CASSLNKRETQYF
-	-	TRBV2	TRBJ2-2	TGTGCCCTTAAGAGGCGATCCGGGGAGCTGTTTTTT	CALKRRSGELFF
-	-	TRBV12-3/TRBV12-4	TRBJ1-2	TGTGCCAGCACCTTCATCCCCGGGGATGGCTACACCTTC	CASTFIPGDGYTF
-	-	TRBV2	TRBJ2-7	TGTGCCAGCAGCTCCTCCCAGACAGAGCTCTCCTACGAGCAGTACTTC	CASSSSQTELSYEQYF
-	-	TRBV27	TRBJ1-6	TGTGCCAGCAGAGTACAGGGTTTCTCGAATTCACCCCTCCACTTT	CASRVQGFSNSPLHF
-	few	TRBV6-1	TRBJ2-3	TGTGCCAGCAGTTTGTATCCCGATAGCACAGATACGCAGTATTTT	CASSLYPDSTDTQYF
-	few	TRBV2	TRBJ2-2	TGTGCCAGCAGTGAAGAGTATCCGACCGGGGAGCTGTTTTTT	CASSEEYPTGELFF
-	many	TRBV7-6	TRBJ2-7	TGTGCCAGCAGCCCCCCCGGGACCCCCAGCTCCTACGAGCAGTACTTC	CASSPPGTPSSYEQYF
-	many	TRBV7-6	TRBJ1-1	TGTGCCAGCAGCCATTTAAGGGACCTTGCGAACACTGAAGCTTTCTTT	CASSHLRDLANTEAFF
TRBD1	once	TRBV10-3	TRBJ1-4	TGTACCATCCAGGGACAGAGGGGCGAAAAACTGTTTTTT	CTIQGQRGEKLFF
-	few	TRBV20-1	TRBJ2-5	TGCAGTGCTAGTGTCCGACCCCTCCAAGAGACCCAGTACTTC	CSASVRPLQETQYF
TRBD1	-	TRBV5-4	TRBJ2-7	TGTGCCAGCAGCGCCCTGACAGGGGGCGGTTACGAGCAGTACTTC	CASSALTGGGYEQYF
-	-	TRBV27	TRBJ1-4	TGTGCCAGCAGTCTCACAGGAGGGGCGGGGGTAAAACTGTTTTTT	CASSLTGGAGVKLFF